This T cell receptor (beta chain) was profiled in a study of blood T cell repertoires in COVID-19. V lost 0 bases, J lost 7 bases, and 15 bases lay in between. The germline gives CDR1 SQVTM, CDR2 ANQGSEA. This CDR3 comprises 14 residues. Only in-frame clones appear in the TCRdb table, and some are missing; sequencing was by immunoSEQ multiplex PCR. The sample shows about 280,000 clones, about four fifths of them seen only once. The clonotype comes from a woman between 50 and 59 years old who had recovered from COVID-19. The V gene is TRBV29-1, the J gene TRBJ1-2; D possibly corresponds to TRBD1 (5 bases). Input material: peripheral blood. CDR3 amino acids: CSVEDPGRVSGYTF. The CDR3 DNA sequence: TGCAGCGTTGAAGATCCCGGCAGGGTTAGTGGCTACACCTTC.